This T cell receptor (beta chain) was recovered during a study of T-cell memory formation after mild COVID-19. Study overall: The study found TCR clusters largely donor specific.

Germline lookup yields CDR1 SQVTM and CDR2 ANQGSEA. The CDR3 extends over 14 amino acids. Via MiXCR, TCRdb re-called the 5' RACE reads, giving one row per CDR3 protein. The repertoire includes tens of thousands of distinct CDR3 sequences, about 13% of them detected once, and about 40% sits in the top ten. Overall study results and limits: A balance of CD4 and CD8 characterized clones contracting day 15 to 85, whereas later expanders leaned CD4+. In pre-infection memory, a portion of responding clones appeared, which suggested that cross-reactive memory joined.

Concerning this clonotype: Its specificity is not known.

This sequence originates from a man between 18 and 29 years old who had mild COVID-19 (a few samples of this study predate the infection). Cell type and time point are not known. The sample consisted of PBMCs or a T cell subset sorted from them (not recorded which). The V and J genes are TRBV29-1 and TRBJ1-5; tentative D call: TRBD1 (5 bases). The CDR3 region is CASGGMGSNQPQHF. In DNA form, the CDR3 reads TGCGCCAGCGGGGGGATGGGTAGCAATCAGCCCCAGCATTTT.